This section outlines one TCR beta chain sequence together with its context. Trimming removed 4 bases at V and 6 bases at J, with 11 bases between. The germline V gene encodes CDR1 SGHDT and CDR2 YYEEEE. The length of the CDR3 is 13 residues. The method was immunoSEQ multiplex PCR; TCRdb's version includes in-frame clones alone and lacks a portion of them. The sample lists some 150,000 clones, around nine tenths occurring once. The data derive from a study of blood T cell repertoires in COVID-19. Across the study: Acute and convalescent COVID-19 samples came from the United States, Italy and Spain. The cDNA or gDNA used as material had been derived from T cells, B-cell-depleted T cells, or PBMCs.

This TCR came from an older man with acute or convalescent COVID-19. Specimen: peripheral blood. This chain links TRBV5-6 with TRBJ2-1, with no clear D. The DNA for the CDR3 is TGTGCCAGCAGCCCTCGGTCTTTCAATGAGCAGTTCTTC. Its protein product is CASSPRSFNEQFF.